This T cell receptor beta chain was identified in a study of cytomegalovirus exposure and HLA in healthy donors. At the level of the study: From donors who were HLA-typed, an early data release held approximately 84 million unique TCRs. Whole-study findings and limits: There was a cluster of highly shared sequence variants that was likely a sequencing artifact. The authors later linked a missense DCLRE1C variant to TCR beta V- and J-gene trimming.

Comment on this clone: Antigen specificity is unknown. The junction and the germline gene differ at one end; a read error may be behind it.

This CDR3 is 15 amino acids long. Germline loops: CDR1 SEHNR, CDR2 FQNEAQ (reference sequence). PCR involved 60 Vbeta and 13 Jbeta primers. In the original processing: In a later analysis, roughly 11 million of approximately 80 million unique beta chains occurred in at least two donors. TCRdb's copy holds only in-frame clones and misses some; the assay was immunoSEQ multiplex PCR. V and J calls and clone size follow that table, whereas D and trimming were derived from the DNA. Seen here are about 130,000 clones, around four fifths observed once, and the top ten hold 5.5% to 8.5%. V gene TRBV7-9 combines with J gene TRBJ1-4; possible D gene TRBD1, 5 bases. Sequenced sample: PBMCs. This TCR was sampled from a male donor in good health and CMV-seronegative. This CDR3 reads CSSSFPLGQDEKLFF. CDR3 nucleotide sequence: TGTTCCAGCAGCTTTCCCCTGGGGCAGGATGAAAAACTGTTTTTT. Filled out from reference TRBV7-9 and TRBJ1-4, the complete variable domain reads DTGVSQNPRHKITKRGQNVTFRCDPISEHNRLYWYRQTLGQGPEFLTYFQNEAQLEKSRLLSDRFSAERPKGSFSTLEIQRTEQGDSAMYLCSSSFPLGQDEKLFFGSGTQLSVL.